This TCR beta chain was profiled in a study of OX40 agonist ivuxolimab in advanced cancers. Study-level findings and limits: At 0.1 to 3.0 mg/kg, clonal expansion of CD4+ and CD8+ blood T cells had occurred by week 6. Researchers did not establish what antigens the expanded peripheral T cells target. At 0.1-3.0 mg/kg, partial responders had clonal expansion among the lowest observed. In CD8+ T cells, expanded clones were on average more numerous than in CD4+.

On this clone itself: Antigen specificity is unknown.

The CDR3 extends over 15 amino acids. Trimming removed 6 bases at V and 6 bases at J, with 20 bases between. Looked up from germline, CDR1 is MNHEY and CDR2 is SVGAGI. The method was immunoSEQ multiplex PCR; TCRdb's version includes in-frame clones alone and lacks a portion of them. The sample carries 21,000 or so clones, about 87% recorded once. The sequence derives from an adult with an advanced solid tumor such as melanoma, head and neck, liver or kidney cancer. Sample: CD4+ or CD8+ T cells sorted from blood, taken in a trial of the OX40 agonist ivuxolimab. The rearrangement joins TRBV6-5 to TRBJ1-2, with a weak D call TRBD1 (5 bases). CDR3 loop: CASSELRQNPNGYTF. In nucleotides, the CDR3 is TGTGCCAGCAGCGAATTAAGACAGAATCCGAATGGCTACACCTTC.